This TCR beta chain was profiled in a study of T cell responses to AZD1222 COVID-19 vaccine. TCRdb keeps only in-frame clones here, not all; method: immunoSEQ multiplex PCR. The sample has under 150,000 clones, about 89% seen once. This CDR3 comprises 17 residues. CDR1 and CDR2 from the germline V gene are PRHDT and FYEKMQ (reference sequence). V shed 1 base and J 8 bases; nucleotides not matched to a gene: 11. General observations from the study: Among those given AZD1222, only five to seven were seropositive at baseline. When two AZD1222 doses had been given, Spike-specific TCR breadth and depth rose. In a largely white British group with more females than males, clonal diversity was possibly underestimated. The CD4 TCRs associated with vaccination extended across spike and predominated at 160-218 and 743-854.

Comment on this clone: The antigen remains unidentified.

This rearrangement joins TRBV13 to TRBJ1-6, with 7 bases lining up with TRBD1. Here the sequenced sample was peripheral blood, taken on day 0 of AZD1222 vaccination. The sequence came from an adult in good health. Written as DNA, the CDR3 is TGTGCCAGCAGCTTAGCCACGACAGGGTTTCGAGATTCACCCCTCCACTTT. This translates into CASSLATTGFRDSPLHF.